The 5 T cell receptor beta chains listed next were all sequenced from one sample in a study of T cells in Graves' hyperthyroidism and ophthalmopathy (dated by TCRdb to the late 2010s). The library relied on multiplex PCR. The reads were generated on an Illumina HiSeq 2000. Amplification of TCR beta CDR3 regions was carried out from RNA transcripts. For the first round of RT-PCR on the TCR CDR3, the HTBI primer set was used together with the Qiagen OneStep RT-PCR kit. TCRdb reanalyzed the raw reads on its own, using fastp at Q25 for trimming and MiXCR for clone calling, and kept in-frame beta chains. Rows with one shared CDR3 protein collapse into an entry with the most common genes and DNA. The sample records 500,000 to 600,000 distinct CDR3 sequences, around 50% of which are singletons. The ten most abundant clones make up about 43% of the sample. What was sequenced was peripheral blood or thyroid tissue (not recorded which). Receptors were obtained from an adult woman with Graves' disease, either hyperthyroidism or ophthalmopathy (not recorded which).

This clonotype was counted at least ten times. The CDR3 is CASSNGLAHPTGELFF. The DNA for the CDR3 is TGTGCCAGCAGTAATGGACTAGCCCACCCCACCGGGGAGCTGTTTTTT. This chain joins TRBV7-9 and TRBJ2-2, with 8 bases that match TRBD2. The CDR3 covers 16 residues. V lost 6 bases to trimming and J lost 4 bases; unmatched junction nucleotides: 10. From germline, CDR1 is SEHNR and CDR2 FQNEAQ (reference sequence).

The sample holds one count of this clonotype. The chain is built from TRBV20-1 and TRBJ1-4; 9 nucleotides agree with TRBD1. J lost 4 bases, V lost 6 bases, and 6 bases had no gene match. The germline gives CDR1 DFQATT, CDR2 SNEGSKA (reference sequence). CDR3 length equals 14 residues. As DNA, the CDR3 is TGCAGTGCAGGAGGGACAGGGAGTAATGAAAAACTGTTTTTT. This translates into CSAGGTGSNEKLFF.

This rearrangement joins TRBV24-1 to TRBJ1-5, with 7 bases lining up with TRBD1. CDR3 size: 16 residues. Germline CDR1 is KGHDR and CDR2 is SFDVKD. The V and J ends lost 4 bases and 0 bases, in that order; junction bases with no gene match: 5. This CDR3 reads CATSDRDSNSNQPQHF. The CDR3, as DNA: TGTGCCACCAGTGACCGGGACAGCAATAGCAATCAGCCCCAGCATTTT.

This clonotype was seen repeatedly, ten times or more. The chain recombines TRBV7-2 with TRBJ2-5, with D possibly being TRBD1 or TRBD2 (5 bases each). The CDR3 loop spans 15 amino acids. The V and J ends lost 1 base and 4 bases respectively, with 13 bases between them. From germline, CDR1 is SGHTA and CDR2 FQGNSA. CDR3 sequence (DNA): TGTGCCAGCAGCTTAGAACAGGATGGGGGAGAGACCCAGTACTTC. Translation: CASSLEQDGGETQYF.

This clonotype was seen repeatedly, ten times or more. The chain employs TRBV10-3 and TRBJ1-2; D possibly corresponds to TRBD1 (6 bases). Looked up from germline, CDR1 is ENHRY and CDR2 is SYGVKD. The CDR3 totals 20 residues. Trimming left V 0 bases short and J 4 bases short, with 27 bases between. CDR3 protein: CAISESSRSDRNTAIYGYTF. CDR3 sequence (DNA): TGTGCCATCAGTGAGTCGTCCCGGTCGGACAGAAATACGGCCATCTATGGCTACACCTTC.